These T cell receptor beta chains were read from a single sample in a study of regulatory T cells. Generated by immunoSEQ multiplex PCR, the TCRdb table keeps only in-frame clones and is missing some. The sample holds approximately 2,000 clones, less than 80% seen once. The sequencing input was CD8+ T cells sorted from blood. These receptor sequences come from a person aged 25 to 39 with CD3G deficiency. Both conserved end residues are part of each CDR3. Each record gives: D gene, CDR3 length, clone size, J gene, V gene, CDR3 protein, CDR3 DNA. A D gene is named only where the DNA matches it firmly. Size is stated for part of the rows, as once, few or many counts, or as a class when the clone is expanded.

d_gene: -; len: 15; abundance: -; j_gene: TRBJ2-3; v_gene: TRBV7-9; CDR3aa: CASSLEEGFVDTQYF; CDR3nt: TGTGCCAGCAGCTTAGAGGAGGGTTTCGTGGATACGCAGTATTTT
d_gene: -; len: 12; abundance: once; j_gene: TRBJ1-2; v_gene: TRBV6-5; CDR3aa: CASSSGGDGYTF; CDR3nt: TGTGCCAGCAGTTCGGGAGGGGATGGCTACACCTTC
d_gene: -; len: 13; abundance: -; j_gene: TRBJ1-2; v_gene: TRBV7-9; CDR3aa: CASSPAGIYGYTF; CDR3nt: TGTGCCAGCAGCCCGGCCGGGATCTATGGCTACACCTTC
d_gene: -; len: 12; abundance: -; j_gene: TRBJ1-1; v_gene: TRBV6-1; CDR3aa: CASSEWVGEAFF; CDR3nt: TGTGCCAGCAGTGAATGGGTCGGTGAAGCTTTCTTT
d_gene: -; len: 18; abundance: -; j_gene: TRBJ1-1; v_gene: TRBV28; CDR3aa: CATIPHLSFDRFGTEAFF; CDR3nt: TGTGCCACCATCCCTCACTTAAGTTTTGACAGGTTCGGCACTGAAGCTTTCTTT
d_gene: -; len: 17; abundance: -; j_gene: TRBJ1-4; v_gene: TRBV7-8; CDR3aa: CASSPYRGFHTNEKLFF; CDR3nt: TGTGCCAGCAGCCCCTATAGGGGTTTCCATACTAATGAAAAACTGTTTTTT
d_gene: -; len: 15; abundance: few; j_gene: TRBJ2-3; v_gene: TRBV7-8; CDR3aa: CASSLLAGQRGTQYF; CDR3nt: TGTGCCAGCAGCTTATTGGCAGGGCAGAGGGGTACGCAGTATTTT
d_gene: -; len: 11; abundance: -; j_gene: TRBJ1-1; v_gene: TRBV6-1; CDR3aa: CASNENTEAFF; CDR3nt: TGTGCCAGCAACGAGAACACTGAAGCTTTCTTT
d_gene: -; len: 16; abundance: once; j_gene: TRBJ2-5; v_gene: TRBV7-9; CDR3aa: CASSPRGPGGEETQYF; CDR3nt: TGTGCCAGCAGCCCAAGGGGTCCCGGGGGAGAGGAGACCCAGTACTTC
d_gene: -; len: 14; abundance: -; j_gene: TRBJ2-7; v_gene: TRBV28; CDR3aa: CASSLGQAHYEQYF; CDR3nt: TGTGCCAGCAGTTTAGGGCAGGCACACTACGAGCAGTACTTC
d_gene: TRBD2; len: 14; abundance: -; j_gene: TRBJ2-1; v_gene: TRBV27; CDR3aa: CASSPGLAGAEQFF; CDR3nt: TGTGCCAGCAGTCCCGGACTAGCGGGGGCTGAGCAGTTCTTC
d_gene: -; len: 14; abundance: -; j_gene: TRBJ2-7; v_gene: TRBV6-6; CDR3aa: CASSPGPSLYEQYF; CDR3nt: TGTGCCAGCAGTCCCGGACCTTCCCTTTACGAGCAGTACTTC
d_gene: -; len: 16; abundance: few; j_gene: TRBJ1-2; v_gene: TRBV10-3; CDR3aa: CAISESTGAGSYGYTF; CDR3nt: TGTGCCATCAGTGAGTCGACAGGCGCGGGGAGCTATGGCTACACCTTC
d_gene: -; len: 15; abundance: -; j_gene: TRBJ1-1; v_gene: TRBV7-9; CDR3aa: CASSLGYGPNTEAFF; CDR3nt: TGTGCCAGCAGCTTAGGGTACGGGCCGAACACTGAAGCTTTCTTT
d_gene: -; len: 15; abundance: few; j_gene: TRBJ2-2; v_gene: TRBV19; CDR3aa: CASSISLDGTGELFF; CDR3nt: TGTGCCAGTAGTATAAGTCTAGATGGTACAGGGGAGCTGTTTTTT
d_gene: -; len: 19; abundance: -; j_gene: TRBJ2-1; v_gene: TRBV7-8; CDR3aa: CASSLVTYGTKIRYNEQFF; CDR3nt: TGTGCCAGCAGCTTAGTTACGTACGGGACCAAAATACGATACAATGAGCAGTTCTTC
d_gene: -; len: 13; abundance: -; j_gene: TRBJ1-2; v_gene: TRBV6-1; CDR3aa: CASSATGTDGYTF; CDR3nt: TGTGCCAGCAGTGCCACAGGGACCGATGGCTACACCTTC
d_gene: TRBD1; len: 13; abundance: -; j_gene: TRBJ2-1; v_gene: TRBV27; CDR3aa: CASRSTGAGEQFF; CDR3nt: TGTGCCAGCAGATCCACAGGGGCTGGTGAGCAGTTCTTC
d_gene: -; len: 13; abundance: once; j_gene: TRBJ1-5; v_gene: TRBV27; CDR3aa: CASSLGKGQPQHF; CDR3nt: TGTGCCAGCAGTTTAGGGAAGGGGCAGCCCCAGCATTTT
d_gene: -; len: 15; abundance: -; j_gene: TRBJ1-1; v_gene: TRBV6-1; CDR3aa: CASSEALGGRTEAFF; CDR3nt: TGTGCCAGCAGTGAAGCGCTTGGGGGAAGGACTGAAGCTTTCTTT
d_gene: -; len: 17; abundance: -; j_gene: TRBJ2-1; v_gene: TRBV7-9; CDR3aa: CASSQDGRRGGGNEQFF; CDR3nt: TGTGCCAGCAGCCAAGATGGTCGCAGGGGGGGAGGGAATGAGCAGTTCTTC
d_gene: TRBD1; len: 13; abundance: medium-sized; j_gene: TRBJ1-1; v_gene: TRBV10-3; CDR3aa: CATRTGGNTEAFF; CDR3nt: TGTGCCACCAGAACAGGGGGGAACACTGAAGCTTTCTTT
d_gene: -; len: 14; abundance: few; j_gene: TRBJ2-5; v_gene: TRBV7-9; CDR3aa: CASSLDEERETQYF; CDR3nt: TGTGCCAGCAGCTTAGATGAGGAGAGGGAGACCCAGTACTTC
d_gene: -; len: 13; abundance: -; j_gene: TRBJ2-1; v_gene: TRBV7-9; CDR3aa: CASSLGDYNEQFF; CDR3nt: TGTGCCAGCAGCTTAGGGGACTACAATGAGCAGTTCTTC